The 6 T cell receptor beta chains presented below share a single source sample, sequenced in a study of blood T cells in healthy people across ages. Primed by a sample-barcoded 5' primer and a J-beta primer mix, a second PCR proceeded for 7 to 11 cycles. TCRdb processed the 5' RACE reads anew with MiXCR; each CDR3 protein has one entry. The sample carries 380,000 or so distinct CDR3 sequences, 52% recorded once. Sequenced sample: blood. These receptor sequences come from a man between 60 and 70 years old in good health.

The V gene is TRBV3-1, the J gene TRBJ1-2; tentative D call: TRBD1 (5 bases). Trimming pared 4 bases from V and 7 bases from J, leaving 16 bases between. The germline V gene has CDR1 LGHDT and CDR2 YNNKEL (reference sequence). The CDR3 totals 14 residues. CDR3 nucleotides: TGTGCCAGCAGCCTCTCCTCATACAGGAGTGGCTACACCTTC. Translating it yields CASSLSSYRSGYTF.

The CDR3 reads CSATEIQGTQETQYF. CDR3 nucleotides: TGCAGTGCTACCGAGATACAGGGGACCCAAGAGACCCAGTACTTC. This chain connects TRBV20-1 to TRBJ2-5, with 7 bases identical to TRBD1. The CDR3 has 15 amino acids. Losses at the gene ends were 4 bases for V and 1 base for J; bases not matched to a gene: 9. Germline assignment: CDR1 DFQATT and CDR2 SNEGSKA (reference sequence).

The V gene is TRBV20-1, the J gene TRBJ1-1; 8 bases align to TRBD1. V lost 6 bases, J lost 7 bases, and 7 bases stayed unmatched. This CDR3 is 12 amino acids long. Germline V gene data show CDR1 as DFQATT and CDR2 as SNEGSKA (reference sequence). This CDR3 is CSARGLGDEAFF. For the CDR3, the DNA is TGCAGTGCCAGGGGGCTTGGGGATGAAGCTTTCTTT.

The V gene is TRBV18, the J gene TRBJ2-6, with D unclear. The germline gives CDR1 KGHSH, CDR2 LQKENI. V shed 0 bases and J shed 2 bases, with 2 bases lying between them. The CDR3 covers 14 residues. The CDR3 nucleotides read TGTGCCAGCTCACCACCCCCTGGGGCCAACGTCCTGACTTTC. It translates to CASSPPPGANVLTF.

The chain carries TRBV29-1 and TRBJ1-2; D is possibly TRBD1 (6 bases). Between the trimmed V and J ends, which lost 7 bases and 6 bases, there was a span of 24 bases. The CDR3 contains 15 residues. Per germline, CDR1 SQVTM and CDR2 ANQGSEA. The CDR3 DNA reads TGCAGCGCAGAGACGGTCGACAGGCCGAACGATGGCTACACCTTC. Translated: CSAETVDRPNDGYTF.

This clonotype was seen just once. The chain carries TRBV11-2 and TRBJ2-5; D not certain. The end of the DNA aligns better with TRBJ2-7, so the J call may be wrong. CDR1 and CDR2 (germline): SGHAT, FQNNGV. The CDR3 has 15 amino acids. The CDR3 DNA reads TGTGCCAGCAGCTTAGGACAAAGGGTATTGAGCGAGCAGTACTTC. Its translation is CASSLGQRVLSEQYF.